These 3 T cell receptor beta chains came from one sample sequenced in a study of vaccination and CD4 T cells after COVID-19. The treatment: approximately 9-day PBMC culture with coronavirus spike peptide pools or control peptides (ViraFEST assay). CD4+ T-cell collection from the unexposed donor predated the COVID-19 pandemic (2011-2018). Their target antigens are unknown. The Oncomine TCR Beta short-read assay was applied to DNA of cultured CD4+ T cells. Cultured CD4+ T cells were the source of extracted genomic DNA. TCRdb re-derived calls from the PCR reads in MiXCR, one entry per CDR3 protein. In the table there are approximately 10,000 distinct CDR3 sequences, about 40% of which are singletons. The sample was CD4+ T cells from blood, cultured in vitro. The receptors shown here come from a human donor in good health.

The chain is built from TRBV6-1 and TRBJ2-7, with 7 nucleotides matching TRBD2. Germline V gene data show CDR1 as MNHNS and CDR2 as SASEGT. Trimming at V came to 7 bases and at J to 7 bases, leaving 13 bases not matched to a gene. The CDR3 loop spans 14 amino acids. CDR3 sequence reads: CASMAGTQGGEQYF. The CDR3 nucleotides read TGTGCCAGCATGGCCGGGACGCAGGGAGGGGAGCAGTACTTC.

This clonotype came up a few times. The chain joins TRBV4-2 to TRBJ2-3; 8 positions match TRBD2. V dropped 2 bases and J dropped 13; count of bases not matched to a gene: 5. This CDR3 has 12 amino acids. CDR1 is LGHNA, CDR2 YNFKEQ, per germline. CDR3 loop: CASSQFSGGEYF. For the CDR3, the DNA is TGTGCCAGCAGCCAATTTTCGGGGGGGGAGTATTTT.

The chain has TRBV28 and TRBJ2-7; no clear D gene. Germline CDR1 reads MDHEN; CDR2 reads SYDVKM. Trimming took 1 base from V and 4 from J, leaving 11 bases between them. The CDR3 is made up of 14 amino acids. CDR3 DNA: TGTGCCAGCAGTTTATTAGTCAAGGAGTACGAGCAGTACTTC. This sequence encodes CASSLLVKEYEQYF.